The clone carrying this T cell receptor (delta chain) was seen a handful of times. Its target is not known. The template was reverse-transcribed extracted RNA. CDR3 amplicons came from multiplex PCR with pooled V-gene forward and constant-region reverse primers. TCRdb re-called the multiplex PCR reads through CATT. This table has 50,000 to 75,000 delta-chain clones, over 12% appearing once. The V and J ends lost 0 bases and 2 bases respectively, with 19 bases between them. The length of the CDR3 is 18 residues. From germline, CDR1 is TSWWSYY and CDR2 QGS. This sample was included in a study of Vδ1+ human thymocytes. Study results and limitations: Thymic delta-chain repertoires held approximately 20% Vdelta2 sequences and few Vdelta3, despite high sort purity. Thymic TRG and TRD repertoires appeared highly polyclonal, with Gaussian CDR3 length distributions.

The sequence was collected from a girl under two years old who had congenital heart surgery. The chain links TRDV1 to TRDJ1, with a possible D match to TRDD3 (6 bases). The specimen was Vdelta1+ gamma-delta thymocytes from the thymus. Subset meaning: FACS-sorted CD3+ TCRalphabeta- TCRVdelta1+ TCRVdelta2- thymocytes. CDR3 in DNA: TGTGCTCTTGGGGAACTATTTCCCCTTGCTGGGGTTACCGATAAACTCATCTTT. As protein: CALGELFPLAGVTDKLIF.